The source of this TCR beta chain is a study of blood T cells in healthy people across ages. The CDR3 sequence is 13 residues long. Germline values: CDR1 MNHEY, CDR2 SVGAGI. Findings of the study overall: Samples with more naive T cells showed higher observed beta diversity. The study lacked donor CMV status, which possibly confounded expanded clonotype changes. Long-lived and aged donors differed, with more naive CD4+ cells and higher diversity in the long-lived.

It was with a sample-barcoded 5' primer and a J-beta primer mix that a second PCR of about 6 to 12 cycles was run. Each CDR3 protein gets one entry after TCRdb re-called the 5' RACE reads with MiXCR. The table records under 2 million distinct CDR3 sequences, roughly 32% of them present only once. Regarding this clonotype: The antigen is unknown.

Donor samples were obtained from healthy Caucasian individuals from Russia, aged about 6 to 95. The sample comprised blood. The clonotype was recovered from a woman in her twenties or thirties in good health. J is TRBJ2-7 and V is TRBV6-5; TRBD1 agrees at 7 bases. Gene TRBJ2-5 matches the end of the DNA better, so the J call may be wrong. CDR3 in DNA: TGTGCCAGCAGTAAGACAGGGACGCAGACCCAGTACTTC. As protein: CASSKTGTQTQYF.